This T cell receptor (beta chain) is drawn from a study of early T cells in non-severe SARS-CoV-2 infection. The germline V gene has CDR1 SQVTM and CDR2 ANQGSEA. V was clipped by 6 bases and J by 5 bases, with 14 bases between them. This CDR3 is built from 12 residues. MiXCR, run by TCRdb on the 5' RACE reads, gives a single entry per CDR3 protein. The sample records approximately 50,000 distinct CDR3 sequences, approximately 9.4% being singletons. This clonotype was seen repeatedly, ten times or more. The sample comprised whole blood. This chain connects TRBV29-1 to TRBJ2-7; D uncertain. This receptor was identified in an adult who was a healthcare worker with PCR-confirmed SARS-CoV-2 infection or an uninfected control (not recorded which). CDR3 DNA sequence: TGCAGCGTCTCATTTCAGAGCAACGAGCAGTACTTC. Its translation: CSVSFQSNEQYF.